Presented here are 21 T cell receptor beta chains from one specimen sequenced in a study of tumor-infiltrating lymphocytes in primary liver carcinoma. The authors made TCR beta cDNA from 500 ng total RNA with a constant-region primer. Researchers made the TCR beta libraries by running three nested multiplex PCR rounds with slightly modified ARM-PCR. TRBV1-TRBV30 forward primers paired with a C-beta reverse primer drove the first two PCR rounds, about 10 cycles each. TCRdb independently ran MiXCR on the multiplex PCR reads; one entry per CDR3 protein. The sample lists some 110,000 distinct CDR3 sequences; 64% were seen once. Both RNA and DNA were isolated together from approximately 20-30 mg of bulk tissue that had not been sorted. The sequenced sample was liver tumor tissue from sampling region 3. Subset defined: tumor region T3, left-lateral pole. The receptors derive from a woman in her sixties with primary liver carcinoma and hepatitis B virus infection.

On this clonotype itself: The junction shows a germline mismatch at one end, possibly a read error. The chain couples TRBV11-2 to TRBJ1-6; D is unclear. The CDR3 extends over 16 amino acids. Germline CDR1 is SGHAT and CDR2 is FQNNGV. The CDR3 sequence is CASSLDPRFLNSPFHF. The CDR3 nucleotides are TGTGCCAGCAGCTTAGACCCTCGGTTTCTTAATTCACCCTTCCACTTT.

This clonotype has ten or more counts. This chain's CDR3 is CSVGRRLTDTQYF. CDR3 sequence (DNA): TGCAGCGTTGGGCGGAGACTCACAGATACGCAGTATTTT. The genes are TRBV29-1 and TRBJ2-3; no clear D. Looked up from germline, CDR1 is SQVTM and CDR2 is ANQGSEA. This CDR3 is 13 amino acids long. The V gene lost 4 bases and the J gene lost 2 bases, with 10 bases spanning the gap.

This clonotype showed up many times. The chain carries TRBV7-8 and TRBJ2-7, with a tentative D call TRBD2 (6 bases). Germline CDR1 is SGHVS and CDR2 is FQNEAQ. The CDR3 totals 15 residues. V was shortened by 6 bases and J by 3 bases, with 18 bases between the two germline ends. The CDR3 DNA reads TGTGCCAGCAGTCCCACCGGGCGGGGAAGCTACGAGCAGTACTTC. Its translation: CASSPTGRGSYEQYF.

J is TRBJ2-7 and V is TRBV5-4; 12 nucleotides agree with TRBD1. The V gene's germline CDR1 is SGHNT and CDR2 YYREEE (reference sequence). The CDR3 runs to 15 residues. V was clipped by 4 bases and J by 6 bases; unmatched bases: 8. The CDR3 loop reads CASSTGTGGSLEQYF. The DNA for the CDR3 is TGTGCCAGCAGCACCGGGACAGGGGGCTCCCTCGAGCAGTACTTC.

As concerns this clonotype: Mismatch with germline at one junction end may stem from a read error. V usage is TRBV6-5 and J usage is TRBJ2-2, with 12 bases identical to TRBD2. Germline CDR1 is MNHEY and CDR2 is SVGAGI. The length of the CDR3 is 14 residues. CDR3 in amino acids: CTTRTSGNIGELFF. The DNA for the CDR3 is TGTACCACCCGGACTAGCGGGAACATCGGGGAGCTGTTTTTT.

This clonotype has just one count. A much larger clone lies one base from this, so it may be a read error. The chain has TRBV5-1 and TRBJ1-2; the D gene is possibly TRBD1 (6 bases). From germline, CDR1 is SGHRS and CDR2 YFSETQ. V shed 5 bases and J shed 1 base, with 24 bases lying between them. The CDR3 consists of 18 residues. CDR3 bases: TGCGCCAGCAGTCCGAATCAAGGGGGGACGAATCTTAACTATGGCTACACCTTC. This gives the protein CASSPNQGGTNLNYGYTF. Using reference TRBV5-1 and TRBJ1-2 for the parts outside the CDR3, the full variable domain is KAGVTQTPRYLIKTRGQQVTLSCSPISGHRSVSWYQQTPGQGLQFLFEYFSETQRNKGNFPGRFSGRQFSNSRSEMNVSTLELGDSALYLCASSPNQGGTNLNYGYTFGSGTRLTVV.

About this clonotype: Being one base from a much bigger clone, this may be a read error. The chain uses TRBV28 and TRBJ1-2, with 8 nucleotides matching TRBD1. The germline V gene encodes CDR1 MDHEN and CDR2 SYDVKM. This CDR3 has 12 residues. J lost 6 bases, V lost 7 bases, and 4 bases had no gene match. Here the CDR3 DNA reads TGTGCCAGCAACAGGGGGAGTAATGGCTACACCTTC. Translating it yields CASNRGSNGYTF.

This clonotype was recorded many times. The chain joins TRBV28 to TRBJ1-5; no firm D call. Trimming removed 2 bases from V and 3 bases from J, with 8 bases in between. The germline CDR1 and CDR2 sequences are MDHEN and SYDVKM. The CDR3 covers 14 residues. CDR3 sequence: CASSLLVHNQPQHF. In DNA form, the CDR3 reads TGTGCCAGCAGTTTACTGGTTCACAATCAGCCCCAGCATTTT.

As regards this clonotype: The germline gene is not matched at one end of the junction; a read error may be the cause. This chain connects TRBV2 to TRBJ2-1; perhaps TRBD2 as D (6 bases). The CDR3 is 15 residues long. The germline V gene encodes CDR1 SNHLY and CDR2 FYNNEI. CDR3 nucleotide sequence: TGTCCCAGTAATACGGGAGAGGGGATTTACAATGAGCAGTTCTTC. Translation gives CPSNTGEGIYNEQFF.

Points on this clonotype: A junction end diverges from the germline sequence, so it may reflect a read error. This rearrangement joins TRBV7-3 to TRBJ2-5, with 11 bases identical to TRBD2. This CDR3 is 19 amino acids long. Germline CDR1 is SGHTA and CDR2 is FQGTGA. The CDR3 spells CVSSLSGGTLAGDQETQYF. CDR3 in DNA: TGTGTCAGCAGCTTATCGGGGGGAACACTAGCGGGAGATCAAGAGACCCAGTACTTC.

The chain employs TRBV28 and TRBJ2-7; D perhaps matches TRBD2 (6 bases). V was shortened by 2 bases and J by 4 bases, with 21 bases between the two germline ends. The CDR3 has 17 amino acids. CDR1 MDHEN and CDR2 SYDVKM come from the germline V gene. The CDR3 nucleotides read TGTGCCAGCAGTTTAGGCGGGATAGCAGGGTACTTATACGAGCAGTACTTC. It specifies CASSLGGIAGYLYEQYF.

This clonotype was seen more than once but under ten times. At one end the junction does not follow the germline gene, possibly because of a read error. The V call is TRBV6-6, the J call TRBJ2-4; TRBD1 matches at 10 bases. CDR3 length: 19 amino acids. Germline lookup yields CDR1 MNHNY and CDR2 SVGAGI (reference sequence). CDR3 nucleotide sequence: TGTGCCAGCAGTCTAAAGACAGGGGGCTTAAGAGTAGCCAGAAACATTCAGTACTTC. The encoded protein is CASSLKTGGLRVARNIQYF.

The chain recombines TRBV20-1 with TRBJ2-1; 10 bases line up with TRBD2. The CDR3 is 15 residues long. From germline, CDR1 is DFQATT and CDR2 SNEGSKA (reference sequence). Losses at the gene ends were 6 bases for V and 6 bases for J; bases not matched to a gene: 11. CDR3: CSAPKPLAGRNEQFF. The CDR3 DNA is TGCAGTGCCCCGAAGCCACTAGCGGGGCGCAATGAGCAGTTCTTC.

This clonotype was found many times. CDR3 sequence reads: CASSQTGTRGTDTQYF. For the CDR3, the DNA is TGTGCCAGCAGTCAAACCGGGACTAGGGGTACAGATACGCAGTATTTT. The chain is built from TRBV28 and TRBJ2-3; TRBD2 agrees at 8 bases. This CDR3 has 16 residues. Trimming took 5 bases from V and 3 from J; bases not matched to a gene: 10. Germline assignment: CDR1 MDHEN and CDR2 SYDVKM.

On this clonotype itself: Mismatch with germline at one junction end may stem from a read error. The chain employs TRBV12-3 or TRBV12-4 and TRBJ2-1; TRBD2 matches at 10 bases. This CDR3 is built from 18 residues. CDR3 nucleotide sequence: TGTGCCAGCAGTTCCACTTCCGGACTAGCGGTGTCCTACAGTGAGCAGTTCTTC. It specifies CASSSTSGLAVSYSEQFF.

This clonotype was seen ten or more times. The V and J genes are TRBV29-1 and TRBJ2-1; 10 bases fit TRBD2. The length of the CDR3 is 14 residues. Germline trimming cut 7 bases from V and 6 bases from J; bases unmatched to any gene: 9. CDR1 and CDR2 from the germline V gene are SQVTM and ANQGSEA. In DNA, the CDR3 is TGCAGCGCCGAATCCGGGACTAGCGCCAATGAGCAGTTCTTC. Its protein product is CSAESGTSANEQFF.

The chain employs TRBV29-1 and TRBJ2-1; D gene unclear. The V and J ends lost 8 bases and 2 bases respectively, with 16 bases between them. CDR3 length: 14 residues. Germline V gene data show CDR1 as SQVTM and CDR2 as ANQGSEA. CDR3 nucleotides: TGCAGCCTCCGTCCACGAGGCACCTACAATGAGCAGTTCTTC. It encodes CSLRPRGTYNEQFF.

As concerns this clonotype: Its ends do not fully match the called genes, so a read error is possible. The chain is built from TRBV7-9 and TRBJ2-6; tentatively, D is TRBD2 (6 bases). Looked up from germline, CDR1 is SEHNR and CDR2 is FQNEAQ (reference sequence). The CDR3 extends over 17 amino acids. The CDR3 nucleotides are TGTACCAGCAGCTTACTAGCAGGTTACTCTGGGGCCAACGTCCTGACTTTC. Translating it yields CTSSLLAGYSGANVLTF.

Comments on this clonotype: A junction end diverges from the germline sequence, so it may reflect a read error. The rearrangement joins TRBV11-1 to TRBJ2-7; D assignment may be TRBD1 or TRBD2 (6 bases each). Germline CDR1 and CDR2: SGHAT and FQDESV (reference sequence). The CDR3 totals 15 residues. The DNA for the CDR3 is TGTACCAGCAGCAGGGGCGGGACGAGGACCAACGAGCAGTACTTC. The encoded protein is CTSSRGGTRTNEQYF.

Notes on this clonotype: The final CDR3 position lacks the conserved phenylalanine or tryptophan, pointing to a likely read error. This chain joins TRBV12-3 or TRBV12-4 and TRBJ2-1; weak D call: TRBD2 (5 bases). V gave up 6 bases and J gave up 0 bases, with 12 bases separating them. The CDR3 totals 15 residues. For the CDR3, the DNA is TGTGCCAGCAGCTCAAGAGGGAGCTCCTACAATGAGCAGTTCCTA. This codes for CASSSRGSSYNEQFL.

This clonotype appeared many times. The V and J genes are TRBV11-2 and TRBJ2-6; D gene ambiguous. Trimming pared 3 bases from V and 2 bases from J, leaving 5 bases between. This CDR3 contains 14 residues. Germline V gene data show CDR1 as SGHAT and CDR2 as FQNNGV. CDR3 residues: CASSLQAGANVLTF. Written as DNA, the CDR3 is TGTGCCAGCAGCTTGCAGGCTGGGGCCAACGTCCTGACTTTC.